This TCR beta chain was captured in a study of T cell repertoires in ileal Crohn's disease. Study as a whole: At surgery, less than 45% of patients smoked, with median disease duration about eight years. Surgery for a complication: stricturing in approximately 60%, penetrating in about 39%. Study outcomes and limitations: Endoscopic recurrence occurred in every patient whose clonality exceeded 26.8%. Sorted CD8 T cells held more high-frequency clones than CD4.

Note on this clone: Its antigen remains unidentified.

This CDR3 has 15 residues. V was cut by 1 base and J by 2 bases, with 11 bases left in between. Germline V gene data show CDR1 as SGHTA and CDR2 as FQGNSA. Clones were read by immunoSEQ multiplex PCR, and TCRdb kept only the in-frame ones, dropping some. This table has about 15,000 clones, around 78% appearing once. This rearrangement joins TRBV7-2 to TRBJ2-5; TRBD2 is a possible D gene (7 bases). Sequencing was carried out using ileal tissue. The clonotype originates from an adult with Crohn's disease. CDR3 loop: CASSLGGGPQETQYF. The DNA of the CDR3 is TGTGCCAGCAGCTTAGGGGGGGGGCCTCAAGAGACCCAGTACTTC.